This T cell receptor beta chain was sequenced for a study of monozygotic twins with inflammatory bowel disease. A roughly 2.5 ml blood sample was drawn per donor. TCRdb re-called the 5' RACE reads and shows each CDR3 protein once, DNA omitted. Its table lists around 380,000 distinct CDR3 sequences. This CDR3 is 14 amino acids long. Germline V gene lookup returns CDR1 SGHTA and CDR2 FQGNSA. The rearrangement joins TRBV7-2 to TRBJ2-2. The sequence derives from a human donor with ulcerative colitis or Crohn's disease, or a healthy co-twin of an affected twin (not recorded which). Sequencing was carried out using blood. The CDR3 here is CASGLGSNTGELFF.